This entry is about one T cell receptor beta chain. Its antigen is as yet unknown. V gave up 0 bases and J gave up 7 bases, with 19 bases separating them. This CDR3 has 16 amino acids. Germline V CDR1 and CDR2: SGHRS, YFSETQ. The isolated RNA, all of it, was reverse transcribed, so expressed TCRB transcripts were what got sequenced. Sequencing of naive, central memory and regulatory T cell samples gave an average of about 3.9 million reads. This table comes from immunoSEQ multiplex PCR, and its TCRdb copy is limited to in-frame clones, with some not included. Here the sample spans some 63,000 clones, approximately 50% being singletons. This record comes from a study of beta chain features in type 1 diabetes. Study outcomes and limitations: Patients with Type 1 diabetes showed moderately but significantly shorter TCRB CDR3s in all four CD4+ subsets.

Sequencing used central memory CD4+ T cells from blood. The chain recombines TRBV5-1 with TRBJ1-2, with D possibly being TRBD1 (6 bases). This receptor was identified in a man aged 25 to 40 with type 1 diabetes. The CDR3 protein is CASSLGDGTSTGGYTF. The CDR3 DNA reads TGCGCCAGCAGCTTGGGAGACGGGACATCGACGGGTGGCTACACCTTC.